This T cell receptor (beta chain) was sequenced for a study of cytomegalovirus exposure and HLA in healthy donors. Study at large: The 110 million or so unique TCR beta sequences, from 150 million to 200 million T cells, were found by an earlier analysis. Among the 398 genotyped donors, just over 80% were placed in the Caucasian-associated ancestry cluster.

This clone was seen more than once but under ten times. Its antigen is not known. The PCR was carried out with 60 Vbeta primers and 13 Jbeta primers. Data came from immunoSEQ multiplex PCR; TCRdb stores just in-frame clones and leaves some out. Found here are more than 150,000 clones, 70% to 90% of them singletons; the top ten hold 9.3%. Germline loops: CDR1 LGHNA, CDR2 YSLEER. The length of the CDR3 is 16 residues. Trimming removed 4 bases from V and 2 bases from J; junction bases left unmatched: 5. Study findings and constraints: It was reported that the classifier diagnosed cytomegalovirus status with high specificity and sensitivity in both the original and validation cohorts. For most TCR sequences rarity was the rule, although some public TCRs occurred in many donors.

J is TRBJ2-7 and V is TRBV4-3; 13 bases agree with TRBD2. The source is a man younger than 30 in good health and CMV-seropositive. The sequenced sample consisted of PBMCs. CDR3 in amino acids: CASSPQTSGGTYEQYF. The CDR3 DNA reads TGCGCCAGCAGCCCCCAGACTAGCGGGGGGACCTACGAGCAGTACTTC.